This T cell receptor beta chain is drawn from a study of graft-versus-host responses after intestinal transplantation. The authors combined some 200,000 CFSE-labeled responder cells with some 200,000 irradiated, violet-dye-labeled stimulator cells in plates. Trimming cost V 1 base and J 2 bases; bases outside gene matches: 8. Germline V CDR1 and CDR2: SQVTM, ANQGSEA. CDR3 length equals 16 residues. The table came from immunoSEQ multiplex PCR; TCRdb's copy has only in-frame clones and leaves some out. The sample records around 20,000 clones, 30% to 40% being singletons. The material sequenced was alloreactive CD8+ T cells from a mixed lymphocyte reaction culture, taken before intestinal transplant. The subset denotes: CFSE-low proliferating T cells sorted from approximately 6-day pre-transplant mixed lymphocyte reaction (GvH or HvG direction). The clonotype was recovered from a human patient who received an intestinal transplant. The chain links TRBV29-1 to TRBJ2-1; TRBD2 aligns across 7 bases. CDR3 DNA: TGCAGCGTTGAAGGATGGAGGGAGGGCACCTACAATGAGCAGTTCTTC. Amino acids: CSVEGWREGTYNEQFF.